Listed here are 5 T cell receptor beta chains from one sample, sequenced in a study of blood T cell repertoires in COVID-19. The data were produced by immunoSEQ multiplex PCR, yet TCRdb's version contains in-frame clones alone and is incomplete. The sample has 200,000 to 250,000 clones; more than 65% are singletons. Sample: peripheral blood. The receptors shown here come from a woman over 75 with acute or convalescent COVID-19.

This chain joins TRBV24-1 and TRBJ2-2; 10 bases align to TRBD1. The CDR3 spans 17 residues. The germline V gene has CDR1 KGHDR and CDR2 SFDVKD. V trimming: 12 bases; J trimming: 6 bases; junction bases outside the gene matches: 18. The CDR3 DNA reads TGTGCCTCCCAACATCCTTCGGGACAGGGGACGTCCGGGGAGCTGTTTTTT. Translation: CASQHPSGQGTSGELFF.

This chain uses TRBV4-1 with TRBJ2-1, with D maybe TRBD2 (5 bases). The CDR3 sequence is 14 residues long. V was cut by 3 bases and J by 0 bases, with 6 bases left in between. Per germline, CDR1 MGHRA and CDR2 YSYEKL. CDR3 nucleotides: TGCGCCAGCAGCCAGGGGAGCTCCTACAATGAGCAGTTCTTC. This sequence encodes CASSQGSSYNEQFF.

Note on this clone: The sample holds other DNA sequences that translate to the same CDR3. J is TRBJ1-1 and V is TRBV25-1; D possibly corresponds to TRBD1 (5 bases). Per the germline V gene, CDR1 is MGHDK and CDR2 is SYGVNS. Trimming took off 2 bases at V and 1 base at J, with 5 bases between the two ends. The CDR3 loop spans 13 amino acids. CDR3 region: CASSEQGNTEAFF. The CDR3 DNA reads TGTGCCAGCAGTGAACAGGGGAACACTGAAGCTTTCTTT.

This clone is a singleton in its sample. The chain joins TRBV28 to TRBJ2-6, with D possibly matching TRBD1 (5 bases). Trimming stripped 7 bases from V and 4 bases from J, with 11 bases between. Germline V lookup: CDR1 MDHEN, CDR2 SYDVKM. The CDR3 extends over 14 amino acids. CDR3 coding DNA: TGTGCCAGCAATTCAGGGATAGGGGCCAACGTCCTGACTTTC. This encodes CASNSGIGANVLTF.

V usage is TRBV2 and J usage is TRBJ2-5; 8 positions match TRBD2. The CDR3 has 13 residues. Germline CDR1 is SNHLY and CDR2 is FYNNEI. The V and J ends lost 10 bases and 1 base, in that order; junction bases with no gene match: 5. CDR3 bases: TGTGCCACGCAGGCGGGGGGCCAAGAGACCCAGTACTTC. It specifies CATQAGGQETQYF.